These T cell receptor beta chains were read from a single sample in a study of blood T cell repertoires in COVID-19. Sequencing used immunoSEQ multiplex PCR; TCRdb keeps in-frame clones, though not all of them. The sample yields 55,000 to 85,000 clones, more than 75% seen once. The sequenced sample was peripheral blood. Source of these receptors: a woman between 65 and 79 years old with acute or convalescent COVID-19. Each CDR3 is given with its conserved first and last residue. Fields, in order: V gene, J gene, D gene, clone size, CDR3 protein, CDR3 DNA. A D gene is named only where the DNA matches it firmly. Clone sizes are given selectively: once, few, many, or a class where the clone is expanded.

TRBV28	TRBJ2-3	TRBD2	-	CASVEEQREVSTDTQYF	TGTGCCAGCGTGGAAGAACAGCGGGAGGTTAGCACAGATACGCAGTATTTT
TRBV6-2/TRBV6-3	TRBJ2-3	TRBD2	few	CASSYVITSGVQTDTQYF	TGTGCCAGCAGTTACGTTATTACTAGCGGGGTGCAGACAGATACGCAGTATTTT
TRBV5-1	TRBJ2-1	-	-	CASSPSSYNEQFF	TGCGCCAGCAGCCCGAGTTCCTACAATGAGCAGTTCTTC
TRBV2	TRBJ2-1	TRBD2	few	CASSLAGGREQFF	TGTGCCAGCAGTTTAGCGGGAGGGCGTGAGCAGTTCTTC
TRBV2	TRBJ1-6	-	once	CASLTGYNSPLHF	TGTGCCAGCTTAACAGGTTATAATTCACCCCTCCACTTT
TRBV6-5	TRBJ2-7	TRBD1	-	CASSPDRGGNEQYF	TGTGCCAGCAGCCCCGACAGGGGGGGGAACGAGCAGTACTTC
TRBV5-1	TRBJ2-2	TRBD2	-	CASSVLLAGGPNGELFF	TGCGCCAGCAGCGTATTACTAGCGGGGGGGCCGAACGGGGAGCTGTTTTTT
TRBV9	TRBJ2-1	TRBD2	-	CASSPLSGGANEQFF	TGTGCCAGCAGCCCCCTAAGCGGGGGGGCTAATGAGCAGTTCTTC
TRBV7-2	TRBJ1-3	-	-	CASTQISGNTIYF	TGTGCCAGCACCCAAATCTCTGGAAACACCATATATTTT
TRBV10-1	TRBJ1-2	TRBD1	-	CASSEGWDRDRGYGYTF	TGCGCCAGCAGTGAGGGGTGGGACAGGGACCGGGGCTATGGCTACACCTTC
TRBV6-5	TRBJ2-2	-	-	CASSLDRQANTGELFF	TGTGCCAGCAGTTTAGACAGACAGGCGAACACCGGGGAGCTGTTTTTT
TRBV6-5	TRBJ2-1	-	-	CASGRNSYNEQFF	TGTGCCAGCGGTAGAAACTCCTACAATGAGCAGTTCTTC
TRBV28	TRBJ2-3	TRBD1	once	CASSFDRGQDTQYF	TGTGCCAGCAGTTTCGACAGGGGACAGGATACGCAGTATTTT
TRBV6-5	TRBJ2-1	TRBD2	-	CASRWEGYNEQFF	TGTGCCAGCAGATGGGAGGGCTACAATGAGCAGTTCTTC
TRBV2	TRBJ2-3	TRBD2	-	CATRLAGGLTDTQYF	TGTGCCACTCGACTAGCGGGGGGCCTCACAGATACGCAGTATTTT
TRBV4-1	TRBJ1-1	TRBD1	-	CASSGQARDTEAFF	TGCGCCAGCAGCGGACAGGCACGAGACACTGAAGCTTTCTTT
TRBV2	TRBJ1-4	TRBD1	-	CASGDSHTWRGEATNEKLFF	TGTGCCAGCGGGGACAGTCATACTTGGAGGGGAGAGGCAACTAATGAAAAACTGTTTTTT
TRBV19	TRBJ2-3	TRBD1	-	CASSIGTEPDTQYF	TGTGCCAGTAGTATCGGGACAGAACCAGATACGCAGTATTTT
TRBV29-1	TRBJ2-5	TRBD2	-	CSGRLALETQYF	TGCAGCGGGAGACTAGCCCTAGAGACCCAGTACTTC
TRBV6-5	TRBJ2-7	TRBD1	-	CASRSGQGAAEQYF	TGTGCCAGCAGGTCCGGACAGGGGGCGGCTGAGCAGTACTTC
TRBV19	TRBJ2-2	-	-	CASSPANTGELFF	TGTGCCAGTAGTCCGGCGAACACCGGGGAGCTGTTTTTT
TRBV7-2	TRBJ1-3	-	few	CASSWGGLHSGNTIYF	TGTGCCAGCAGCTGGGGGGGCCTACACTCTGGAAACACCATATATTTT
TRBV5-1	TRBJ2-7	-	-	CASSLLGVAEQYF	TGCGCCAGCAGCTTGCTTGGGGTAGCGGAGCAGTACTTC
TRBV28	TRBJ2-3	-	-	CASTIGGVDTQYF	TGTGCCAGCACCATAGGGGGGGTGGATACGCAGTATTTT
TRBV25-1	TRBJ1-4	TRBD1	-	CASRRTGDGEKLFF	TGTGCCAGCAGACGGACAGGGGATGGTGAAAAACTGTTTTTT
TRBV18	TRBJ1-1	-	-	CASSPSEGVVTEAFF	TGTGCCAGCTCACCCAGCGAAGGGGTGGTCACTGAAGCTTTCTTT
TRBV15	TRBJ1-1	-	-	CATSRPQGVGTEAFF	TGTGCCACCAGCAGACCACAGGGAGTGGGCACTGAAGCTTTCTTT
TRBV5-4	TRBJ2-7	-	few	CASSPGAAVVEQYF	TGTGCCAGCAGCCCAGGGGCAGCGGTAGTCGAGCAGTACTTC
TRBV10-3	TRBJ2-2	TRBD1	-	CAISPGDRDVTGELFF	TGTGCCATCAGTCCCGGGGACAGGGATGTCACCGGGGAGCTGTTTTTT